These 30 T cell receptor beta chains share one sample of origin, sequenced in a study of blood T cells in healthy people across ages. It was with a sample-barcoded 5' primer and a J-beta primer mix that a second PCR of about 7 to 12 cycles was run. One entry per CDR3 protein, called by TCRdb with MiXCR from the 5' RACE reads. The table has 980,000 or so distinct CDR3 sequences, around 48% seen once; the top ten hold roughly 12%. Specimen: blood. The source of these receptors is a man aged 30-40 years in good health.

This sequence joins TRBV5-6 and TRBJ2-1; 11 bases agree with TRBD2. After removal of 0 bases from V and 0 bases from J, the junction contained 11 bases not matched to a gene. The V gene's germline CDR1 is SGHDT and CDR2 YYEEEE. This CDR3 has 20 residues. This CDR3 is CASSLGRRLAGPSSYNEQFF. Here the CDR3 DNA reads TGTGCCAGCAGCTTGGGAAGGAGACTAGCGGGACCGAGCTCCTACAATGAGCAGTTCTTC. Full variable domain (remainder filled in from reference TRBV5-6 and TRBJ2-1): DAGVTQSPTHLIKTRGQQVTLRCSPKSGHDTVSWYQQALGQGPQFIFQYYEEEERQRGNFPDRFSGHQFPNYSSELNVNALLLGDSALYLCASSLGRRLAGPSSYNEQFFGPGTRLTVL.

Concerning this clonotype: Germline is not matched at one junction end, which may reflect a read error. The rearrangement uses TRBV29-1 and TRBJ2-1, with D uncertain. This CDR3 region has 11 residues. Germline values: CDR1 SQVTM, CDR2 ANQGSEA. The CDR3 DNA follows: TGCAACGTTGCCGGTTACAATGAGCAGTTCTTC. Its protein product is CNVAGYNEQFF.

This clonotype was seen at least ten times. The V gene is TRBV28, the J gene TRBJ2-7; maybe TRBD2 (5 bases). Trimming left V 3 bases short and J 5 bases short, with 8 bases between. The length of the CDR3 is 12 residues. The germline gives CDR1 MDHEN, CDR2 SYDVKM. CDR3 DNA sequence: TGTGCCAGCAGTTTTTACGGGGACGAGCAGTACTTC. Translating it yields CASSFYGDEQYF.

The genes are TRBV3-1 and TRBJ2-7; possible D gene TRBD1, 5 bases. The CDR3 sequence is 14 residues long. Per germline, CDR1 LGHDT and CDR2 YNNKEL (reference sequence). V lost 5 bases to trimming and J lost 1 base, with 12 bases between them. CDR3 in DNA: TGTGCCAGCAGCTTGCCGGACAAATCCTACGAGCAGTACTTC. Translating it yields CASSLPDKSYEQYF.

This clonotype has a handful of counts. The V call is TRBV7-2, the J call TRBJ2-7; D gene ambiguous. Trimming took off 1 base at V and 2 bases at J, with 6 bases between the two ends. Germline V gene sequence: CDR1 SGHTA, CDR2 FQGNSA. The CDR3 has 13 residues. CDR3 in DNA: TGTGCCAGCAGCTTAGAATGGCCCTACGAGCAGTACTTC. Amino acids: CASSLEWPYEQYF.

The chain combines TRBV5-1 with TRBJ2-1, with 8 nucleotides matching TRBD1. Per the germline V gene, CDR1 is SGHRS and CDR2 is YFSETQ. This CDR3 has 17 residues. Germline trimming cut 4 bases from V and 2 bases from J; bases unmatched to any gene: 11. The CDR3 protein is CASSHGQGGVAYNEQFF. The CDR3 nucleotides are TGCGCCAGCAGCCACGGACAGGGAGGAGTAGCCTACAATGAGCAGTTCTTC.

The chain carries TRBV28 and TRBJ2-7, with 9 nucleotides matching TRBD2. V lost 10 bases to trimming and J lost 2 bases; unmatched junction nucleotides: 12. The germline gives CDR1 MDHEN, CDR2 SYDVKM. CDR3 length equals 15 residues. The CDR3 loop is CANTNPRGRAYEQYF. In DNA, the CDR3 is TGTGCCAACACCAACCCCCGCGGGAGGGCCTACGAGCAGTACTTC.

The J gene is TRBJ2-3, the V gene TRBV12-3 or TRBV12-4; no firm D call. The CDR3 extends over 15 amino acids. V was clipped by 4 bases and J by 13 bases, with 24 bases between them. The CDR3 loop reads CASSSQRLYTDAEYF. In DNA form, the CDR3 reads TGTGCCAGCAGTTCGCAGAGACTCTACACAGATGCGGAGTATTTT.

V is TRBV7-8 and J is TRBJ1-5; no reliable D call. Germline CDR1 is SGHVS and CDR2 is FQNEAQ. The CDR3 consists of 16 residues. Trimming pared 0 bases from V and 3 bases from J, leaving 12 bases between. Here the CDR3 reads CASSLAVGENNQPQHF. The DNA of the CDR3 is TGTGCCAGCAGCTTAGCTGTCGGGGAGAACAATCAGCCCCAGCATTTT.

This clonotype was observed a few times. The CDR3 region has the DNA TGTGCCACCAGCAGAGAGTTTGGGGCTGGCAATCAGCCCCAGCATTTT. It yields the protein CATSREFGAGNQPQHF. The chain combines TRBV15 with TRBJ1-5, with D tentatively TRBD1 (5 bases). V dropped 0 bases and J dropped 2 bases, with 11 bases sitting between them. Germline loops: CDR1 LNHNV, CDR2 YYDKDF (reference sequence). This CDR3 spans 16 amino acids.

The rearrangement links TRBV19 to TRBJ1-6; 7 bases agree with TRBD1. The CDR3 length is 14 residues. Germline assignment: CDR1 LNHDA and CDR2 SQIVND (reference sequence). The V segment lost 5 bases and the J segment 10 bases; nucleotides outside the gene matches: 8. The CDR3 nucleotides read TGTGCCAGTAGTTCCGACAGGGACGCCTCACCCCTCCACTTT. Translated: CASSSDRDASPLHF.

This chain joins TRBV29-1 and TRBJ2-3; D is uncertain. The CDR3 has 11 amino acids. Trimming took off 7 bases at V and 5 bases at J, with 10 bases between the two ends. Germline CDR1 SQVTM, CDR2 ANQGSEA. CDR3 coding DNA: TGCAGCGACCTAGTCGTAGATACGCAGTATTTT. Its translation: CSDLVVDTQYF.

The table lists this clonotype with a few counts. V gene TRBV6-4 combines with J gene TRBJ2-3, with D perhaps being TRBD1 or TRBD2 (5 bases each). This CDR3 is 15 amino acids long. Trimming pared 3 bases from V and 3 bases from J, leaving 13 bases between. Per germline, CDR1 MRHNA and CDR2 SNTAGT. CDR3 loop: CASSEGRERTDTQYF. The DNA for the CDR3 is TGTGCCAGCAGTGAGGGCAGGGAGAGGACAGATACGCAGTATTTT.

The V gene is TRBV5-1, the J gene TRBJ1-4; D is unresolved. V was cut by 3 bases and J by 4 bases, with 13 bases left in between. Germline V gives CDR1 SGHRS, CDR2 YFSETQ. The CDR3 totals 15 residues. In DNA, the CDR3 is TGCGCCAGCAGCTCCCGACGGGAAATTAATGAAAAACTGTTTTTT. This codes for CASSSRREINEKLFF.

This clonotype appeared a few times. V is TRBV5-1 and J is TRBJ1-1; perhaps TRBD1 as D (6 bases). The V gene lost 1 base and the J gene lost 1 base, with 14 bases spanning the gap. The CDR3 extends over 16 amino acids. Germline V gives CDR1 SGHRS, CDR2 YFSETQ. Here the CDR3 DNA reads TGCGCCAGCAGCTTGCAAGGGACAAACTCGAACACTGAAGCTTTCTTT. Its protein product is CASSLQGTNSNTEAFF. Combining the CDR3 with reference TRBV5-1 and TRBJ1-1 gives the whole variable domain KAGVTQTPRYLIKTRGQQVTLSCSPISGHRSVSWYQQTPGQGLQFLFEYFSETQRNKGNFPGRFSGRQFSNSRSEMNVSTLELGDSALYLCASSLQGTNSNTEAFFGQGTRLTVV.

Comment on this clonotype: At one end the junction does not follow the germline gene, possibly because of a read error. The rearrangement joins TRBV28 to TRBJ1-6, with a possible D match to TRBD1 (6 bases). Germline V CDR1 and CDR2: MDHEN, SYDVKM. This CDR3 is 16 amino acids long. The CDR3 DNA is TGCGCCAGCAGTTCCCGGACAGCTTCCTATAATTCACCCCTCCACTTT. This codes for CASSSRTASYNSPLHF.

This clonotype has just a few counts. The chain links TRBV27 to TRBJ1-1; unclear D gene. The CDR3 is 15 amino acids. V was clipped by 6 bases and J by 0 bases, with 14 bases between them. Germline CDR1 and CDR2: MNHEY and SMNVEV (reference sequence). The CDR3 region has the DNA TGTGCCAGCAGCACCACCCCGGACTTGAACACTGAAGCTTTCTTT. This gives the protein CASSTTPDLNTEAFF.

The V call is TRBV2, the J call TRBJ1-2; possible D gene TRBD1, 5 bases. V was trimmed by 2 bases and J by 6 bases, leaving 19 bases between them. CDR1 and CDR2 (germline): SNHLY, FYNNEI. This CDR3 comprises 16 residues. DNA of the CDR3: TGTGCCAGCAGTGAACGTAGGACGTCGGCGGGGGATGGCTACACCTTC. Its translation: CASSERRTSAGDGYTF.

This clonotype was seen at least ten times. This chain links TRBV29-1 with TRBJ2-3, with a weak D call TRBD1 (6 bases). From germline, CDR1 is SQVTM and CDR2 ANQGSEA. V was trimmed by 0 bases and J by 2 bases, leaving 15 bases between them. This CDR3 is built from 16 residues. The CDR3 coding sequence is TGCAGCGTTGAAGATCGATGGTCAGGGGACACAGATACGCAGTATTTT. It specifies CSVEDRWSGDTDTQYF.

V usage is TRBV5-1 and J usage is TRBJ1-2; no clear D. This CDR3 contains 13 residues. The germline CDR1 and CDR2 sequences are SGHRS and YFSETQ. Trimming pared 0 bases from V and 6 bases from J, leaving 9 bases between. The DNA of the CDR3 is TGCGCCAGCAGCTTGGTCGAGCGGAATGGCTACACCTTC. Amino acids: CASSLVERNGYTF. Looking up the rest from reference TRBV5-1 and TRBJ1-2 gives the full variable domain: KAGVTQTPRYLIKTRGQQVTLSCSPISGHRSVSWYQQTPGQGLQFLFEYFSETQRNKGNFPGRFSGRQFSNSRSEMNVSTLELGDSALYLCASSLVERNGYTFGSGTRLTVV.

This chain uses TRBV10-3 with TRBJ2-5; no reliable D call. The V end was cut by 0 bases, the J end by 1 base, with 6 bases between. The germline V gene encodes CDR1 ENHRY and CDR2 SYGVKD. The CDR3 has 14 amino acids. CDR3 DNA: TGTGCCATCAGTGAGTCAGCCCCCCAAGAGACCCAGTACTTC. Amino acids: CAISESAPQETQYF.

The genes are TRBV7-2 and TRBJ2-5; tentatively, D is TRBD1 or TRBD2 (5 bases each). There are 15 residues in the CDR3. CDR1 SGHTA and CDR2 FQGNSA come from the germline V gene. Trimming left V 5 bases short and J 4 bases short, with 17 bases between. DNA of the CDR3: TGTGCCAGCAGCCCCCACCCGGGGCTCATAGAGACCCAGTACTTC. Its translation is CASSPHPGLIETQYF.

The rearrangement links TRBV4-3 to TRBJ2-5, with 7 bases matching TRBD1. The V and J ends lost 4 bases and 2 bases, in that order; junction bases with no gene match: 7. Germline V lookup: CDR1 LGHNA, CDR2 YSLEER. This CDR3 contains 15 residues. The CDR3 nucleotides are TGCGCCAGCAGCCCCGGTCCGGGACAGCAAGAGACCCAGTACTTC. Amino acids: CASSPGPGQQETQYF.

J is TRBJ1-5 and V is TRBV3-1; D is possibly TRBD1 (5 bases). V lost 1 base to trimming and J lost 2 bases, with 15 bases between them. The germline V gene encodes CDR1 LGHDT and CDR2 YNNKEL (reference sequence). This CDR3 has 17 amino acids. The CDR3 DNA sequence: TGTGCCAGCAGCCAAGGGTCGGGCGGGGGTGGCAATCAGCCCCAGCATTTT. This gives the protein CASSQGSGGGGNQPQHF.

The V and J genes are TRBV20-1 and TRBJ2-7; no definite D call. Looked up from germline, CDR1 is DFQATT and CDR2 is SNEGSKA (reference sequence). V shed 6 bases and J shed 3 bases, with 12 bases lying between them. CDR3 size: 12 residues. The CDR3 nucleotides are TGCAGTGCCCGGCACAGTAACTACGAGCAGTACTTC. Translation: CSARHSNYEQYF.

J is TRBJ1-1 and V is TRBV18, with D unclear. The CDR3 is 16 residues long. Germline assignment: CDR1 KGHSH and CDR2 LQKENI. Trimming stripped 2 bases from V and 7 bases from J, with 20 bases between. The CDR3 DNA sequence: TGTGCCAGCTCACCAGGAGGGTTAAAGGCCATTCGTGAAGCTTTCTTT. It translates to CASSPGGLKAIREAFF. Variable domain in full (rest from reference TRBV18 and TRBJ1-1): NAGVMQNPRHLVRRRGQEARLRCSPMKGHSHVYWYRQLPEEGLKFMVYLQKENIIDESGMPKERFSAEFPKEGPSILRIQQVVRGDSAAYFCASSPGGLKAIREAFFGQGTRLTVV.

The CDR3 coding sequence is TGTGCCAGCAGAGGACTGATGAGCTCCTACAATGAGCAGTTCTTC. Translation: CASRGLMSSYNEQFF. The V call is TRBV3-1, the J call TRBJ2-1, with a tentative D call TRBD2 (5 bases). V was pared by 6 bases and J by 0 bases, with 12 bases between. CDR3 length: 15 amino acids. Germline V CDR1 and CDR2: LGHDT, YNNKEL (reference sequence).

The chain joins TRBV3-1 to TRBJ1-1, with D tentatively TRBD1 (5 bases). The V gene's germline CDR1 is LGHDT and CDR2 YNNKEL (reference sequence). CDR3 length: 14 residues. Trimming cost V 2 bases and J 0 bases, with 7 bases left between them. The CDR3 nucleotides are TGTGCCAGCAGCCAATGGGGGATGAACACTGAAGCTTTCTTT. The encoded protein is CASSQWGMNTEAFF.

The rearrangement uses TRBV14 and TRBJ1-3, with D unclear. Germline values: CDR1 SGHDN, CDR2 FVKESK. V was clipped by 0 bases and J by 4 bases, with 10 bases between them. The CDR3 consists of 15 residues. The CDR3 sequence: CASSQEEVYGNTIYF. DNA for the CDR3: TGTGCCAGCAGCCAAGAGGAGGTTTACGGAAACACCATATATTTT.

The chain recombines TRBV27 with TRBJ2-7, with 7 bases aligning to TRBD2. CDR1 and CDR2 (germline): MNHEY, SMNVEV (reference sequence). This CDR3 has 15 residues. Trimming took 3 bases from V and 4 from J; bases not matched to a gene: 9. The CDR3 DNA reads TGTGCCAGCAGTTTGGCCCGGGGGGTCGTTTACGAGCAGTACTTC. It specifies CASSLARGVVYEQYF.